Sequencing of this TCR beta chain was carried out in a study of blood T cell repertoires in COVID-19. For the study at large: PBMCs, B-cell-depleted T cells, or T cells provided the cDNA or gDNA that made up the material.

Here immunoSEQ multiplex PCR was the method, and the copy in TCRdb shows in-frame clones only, minus some. The sample lists a few hundred thousand clones, about 90% occurring once. Seattle's enrolled individuals joined amid active infection and were then monitored longitudinally. This CDR3 has 13 residues. CDR1 SGHVS and CDR2 FNYEAQ come from the germline V gene. Deletions cut 1 base from V and 8 bases from J, with 9 bases between. The sequencing input was peripheral blood. The source of this sequence is a woman aged 30 to 39 with COVID-19, enrolled during active disease. V usage is TRBV7-6 and J usage is TRBJ2-1; no reliable D call. The CDR3 protein is CASSLGSFDEQFF. Written as DNA, the CDR3 is TGTGCCAGCAGCTTAGGTAGTTTTGATGAGCAGTTCTTC.